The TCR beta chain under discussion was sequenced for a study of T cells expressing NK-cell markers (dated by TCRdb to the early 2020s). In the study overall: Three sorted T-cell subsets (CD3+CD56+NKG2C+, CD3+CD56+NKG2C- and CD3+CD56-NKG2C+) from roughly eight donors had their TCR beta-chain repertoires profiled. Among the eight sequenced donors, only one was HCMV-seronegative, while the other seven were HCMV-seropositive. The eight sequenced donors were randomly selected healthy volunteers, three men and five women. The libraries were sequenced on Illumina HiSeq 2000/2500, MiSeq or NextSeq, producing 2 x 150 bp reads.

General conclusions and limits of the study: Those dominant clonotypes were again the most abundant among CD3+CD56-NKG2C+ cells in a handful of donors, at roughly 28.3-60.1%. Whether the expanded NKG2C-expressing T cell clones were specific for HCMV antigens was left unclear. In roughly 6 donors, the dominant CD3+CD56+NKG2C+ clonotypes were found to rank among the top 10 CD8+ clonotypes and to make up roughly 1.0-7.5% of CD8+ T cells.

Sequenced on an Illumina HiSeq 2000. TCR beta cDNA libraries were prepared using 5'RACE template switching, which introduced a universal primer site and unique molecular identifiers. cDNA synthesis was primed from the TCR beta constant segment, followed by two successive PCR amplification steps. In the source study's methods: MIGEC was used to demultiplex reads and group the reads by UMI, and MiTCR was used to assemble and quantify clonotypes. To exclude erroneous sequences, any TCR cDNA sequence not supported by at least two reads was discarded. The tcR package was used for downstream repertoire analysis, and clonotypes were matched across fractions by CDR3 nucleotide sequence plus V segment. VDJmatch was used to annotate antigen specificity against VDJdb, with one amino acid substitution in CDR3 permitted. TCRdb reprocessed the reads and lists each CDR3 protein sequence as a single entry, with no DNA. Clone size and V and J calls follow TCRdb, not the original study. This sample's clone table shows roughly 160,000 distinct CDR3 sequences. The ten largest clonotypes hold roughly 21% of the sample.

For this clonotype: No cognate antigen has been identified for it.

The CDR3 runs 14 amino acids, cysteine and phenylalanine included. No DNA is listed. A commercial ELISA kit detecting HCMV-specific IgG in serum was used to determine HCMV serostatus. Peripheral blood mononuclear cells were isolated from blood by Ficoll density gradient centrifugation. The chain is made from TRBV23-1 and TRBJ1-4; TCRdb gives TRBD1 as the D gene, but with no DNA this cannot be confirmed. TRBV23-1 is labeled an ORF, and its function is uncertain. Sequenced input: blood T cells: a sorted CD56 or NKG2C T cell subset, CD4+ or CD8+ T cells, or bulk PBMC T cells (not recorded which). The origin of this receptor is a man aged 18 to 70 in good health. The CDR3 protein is CASSQGHGNEKLFF.